This T cell receptor (beta chain) was obtained from a study of cytomegalovirus exposure and HLA in healthy donors. Study details: T cells numbering about 179 million yielded around 120 million unique TCR beta sequences in an earlier analysis.

Study-level findings and limits: Segments of the TCR beta V type were, in most cases, productive about 87% or about 30% of the time in an earlier analysis.

Primers: 60 Vbeta forward and 13 Jbeta reverse. Only in-frame clones appear in the TCRdb table, and some are missing; sequencing was by immunoSEQ multiplex PCR. The sample carries approximately 110,000 clones, 15% recorded once. The sample holds a few counts of this clone. Antigen specificity is unknown. J gave up 7 bases and V 9 bases, and 3 bases lay outside the gene matches. The CDR3 has 12 residues. Germline CDR1 SNHLY, CDR2 FYNNEI. This TCR was sampled from a woman under 30 in good health and CMV-seronegative. The material sequenced was PBMCs. This rearrangement joins TRBV2 to TRBJ2-1, with TRBD1 matching over 10 bases. The CDR3 protein is CARRQGANEQFF. For the CDR3, the DNA is TGTGCCAGAAGACAGGGGGCTAATGAGCAGTTCTTC.